The 22 T cell receptor gamma chains reported below all come from one sample, sequenced in a study of gamma delta lymphoproliferative disorders and STAT genes. PBMCs from patients and controls supplied the genomic DNA for sequencing. TCRdb applied CATT to the multiplex PCR reads for clone calling. The sample records approximately 790 gamma-chain clones, roughly an eighth being singletons. Material for sequencing was blood. These receptors came from a human donor in good health.

The chain recombines TRGV5 with TRGJ1 or TRGJ2. Since TCRdb gives no J gene, matching the DNA to germline was used here to assign it. The ends lost 0 bases at V and 0 bases at J; junction bases unmatched: 2. The CDR3 has 14 amino acids. Germline V gene data show CDR1 as VINAFY and CDR2 as YDVSNSKD. In nucleotides, the CDR3 is TGTGCCACCTGGGACAGGTTGAATTATTATAAGAAACTCTTT. Its translation: CATWDRLNYYKKLF.

This clone is judged large. The chain links TRGV9 to TRGJP1. TCRdb is silent on the J gene; assignment here came from matching the DNA to germline. The V gene end was trimmed by 6 bases and the J gene end by 4 bases; junction bases not matched to a gene: 8. The CDR3 has 14 residues. CDR1 is GITISATS and CDR2 is ISYDGTV in the germline V gene (reference sequence). CDR3 amino acids: CALWRDYTGWFKIF. The CDR3 nucleotides read TGTGCCTTGTGGAGAGACTACACTGGTTGGTTCAAGATATTT.

This clone ranks as medium-sized. This chain links TRGV3 with TRGJ1 or TRGJ2. TCRdb gives no J gene; it was assigned here by matching the DNA to germline. The CDR3 is 12 residues long. Germline-derived CDR1 and CDR2 are VTNTFY and YDVSTARD (reference sequence). The V segment lost 11 bases and the J segment 2 bases; nucleotides outside the gene matches: 9. The CDR3 is CARKRDYYKKLF. The DNA for the CDR3 is TGTGCCAGAAAGCGGGATTATTATAAGAAACTCTTT.

By share of the sample, this clone is large (0.1 to 1%). This sequence joins TRGV10 and TRGJ1 or TRGJ2. No J gene was available from TCRdb, and it was assigned here by a germline match of the DNA. TRGV10 is assigned to the ORF class and has an uncertain function. V shed 8 bases and J 3 bases; nucleotides not matched to a gene: 5. This CDR3 spans 12 amino acids. CDR3 nucleotides: TGTGCTGCGTGGGATTTTTATTATAAGAAACTCTTT. Residues: CAAWDFYYKKLF.

By sample share, this clone is medium-sized. The chain has TRGV5 and TRGJ1 or TRGJ2. TCRdb is silent on the J gene; assignment here came from matching the DNA to germline. Germline V CDR1 and CDR2: VINAFY, YDVSNSKD. Trimming removed 0 bases from V and 2 bases from J; junction bases left unmatched: 4. The CDR3 length is 14 residues. In DNA, the CDR3 is TGTGCCACCTGGGACAGGCCGGATTATTATAAGAAACTCTTT. Its translation: CATWDRPDYYKKLF.

In its sample, this clone ranks as hyperexpanded. Other nucleotide sequences from this sample produce the same CDR3. V is TRGV8 and J is TRGJ1 or TRGJ2. TCRdb leaves out the J gene; it was filled in here by matching the DNA to germline. The length of the CDR3 is 13 residues. V shed 3 bases and J 2 bases; nucleotides not matched to a gene: 4. Germline V gene lookup returns CDR1 VENAVY and CDR2 YDSYNSRV. CDR3 amino acids: CATWDWDYYKKLF. Written as DNA, the CDR3 is TGTGCCACCTGGGATTGGGATTATTATAAGAAACTCTTT.

This clone is labeled as large (0.1 to 1%). The DNA is omitted, as the CDR3 cannot be located on it reliably, and the CDR3 follows TCRdb's listing. No J gene call was made, and the V gene is TRGV11. TRGV11 is annotated as an ORF whose role is uncertain. The CDR3 is made up of 17 amino acids, end residues included. The CDR3 here is CTTVPAGLRVVRYKKLF.

By sample fraction, this clone is large. This chain connects TRGV10 to TRGJ1 or TRGJ2. TCRdb carries no J gene annotation; the J gene was assigned here by matching the DNA with germline. TRGV10 is placed among ORFs of uncertain function. Trimming removed 8 bases from V and 4 bases from J; junction bases left unmatched: 6. This CDR3 contains 12 residues. The CDR3 protein is CAAWVSYYKKLF. CDR3 DNA: TGTGCTGCGTGGGTTTCATATTATAAGAAACTCTTT.

Judged by abundance, this clone is large. J is TRGJP2 and V is TRGV4. Because TCRdb records no J gene, it was assigned here through a match of the DNA to germline. With V trimmed by 4 bases and J by 0 bases, 11 bases remained unmatched. Per germline, CDR1 EGSTGY and CDR2 YDSYTSSV. The CDR3 runs to 17 residues. In DNA, the CDR3 is TGTGCCACCTGGGACGGGCGGGGGGATAGTAGTGATTGGATCAAGACGTTT. It is translated as CATWDGRGDSSDWIKTF.

J is TRGJ1 or TRGJ2 and V is TRGV4. Here the J gene was assigned by germline matching of the DNA, as TCRdb has none. Germline CDR1 EGSTGY, CDR2 YDSYTSSV. The CDR3 extends over 13 amino acids. The V gene end was trimmed by 1 base and the J gene end by 3 bases; junction bases not matched to a gene: 3. This chain's CDR3 is CATWDGCYYKKLF. CDR3 sequence (DNA): TGTGCCACCTGGGATGGCTGTTATTATAAGAAACTCTTT.

This clone is medium-sized in the sample. The chain carries TRGV2 and TRGJ1 or TRGJ2. Matching the DNA to germline supplied the J gene, which TCRdb does not give. V lost 2 bases and J lost 3; bases outside the gene matches: 4. The CDR3 is 13 residues long. Germline CDR1 reads EGSNGY; CDR2 reads YDSYNSKV. CDR3 loop: CATWDVCYYKKLF. CDR3 DNA sequence: TGTGCCACCTGGGACGTTTGTTATTATAAGAAACTCTTT.

By share, this clone counts as large. The V gene is TRGV10, the J gene TRGJ1 or TRGJ2. TCRdb leaves out the J gene; it was filled in here by matching the DNA to germline. TRGV10 has ORF status, its function being uncertain. The CDR3 contains 11 residues. V gave up 8 bases and J gave up 4 bases; unmatched junction bases: 3. The CDR3 spells CAAWVYYKKLF. In DNA form, the CDR3 reads TGTGCTGCGTGGGTCTATTATAAGAAACTCTTT.

The CDR3 DNA reads TGTGCCTTGTGGGAGGTGCGGGGTAGTGATTGGATCAAGACGTTT. This codes for CALWEVRGSDWIKTF. The chain has TRGV9 and TRGJP2. Assignment of the J gene here rests on matching the DNA to germline, because TCRdb gives none. V lost 0 bases to trimming and J lost 3 bases; unmatched junction nucleotides: 4. The CDR3 totals 15 residues. Germline V gene sequence: CDR1 GITISATS, CDR2 ISYDGTV (reference sequence).

By its share, this clone is medium-sized. V and J are TRGV2 and TRGJ1 or TRGJ2. The J gene was not available in TCRdb and was assigned here by matching the DNA to germline segments. This CDR3 has 12 residues. V trimming: 0 bases; J trimming: 11 bases; junction bases outside the gene matches: 7. In germline, CDR1 is EGSNGY, CDR2 YDSYNSKV. The CDR3 region is CATWDGPGEKLF. CDR3 sequence (DNA): TGTGCCACCTGGGACGGGCCGGGGGAGAAACTCTTT.

In its sample, this clone was seen a few times. TCRdb lists the protein of a much larger clone for this DNA, which differs at residue 3, so this is likely a read error; the protein given here is translated from the DNA itself. The chain combines TRGV10 with TRGJP1. No J gene is reported in TCRdb; it was inferred here by comparing the DNA with germline. TRGV10 is assigned to the ORF class and has an uncertain function. This CDR3 is built from 10 residues. The CDR3 nucleotides read TGCGCGCGGTATAGTTGGTTCAAGATATTT. Translated, it gives CARYSWFKIF.

This clone is medium-sized in the sample. The CDR3, as DNA: TGTGCCACCTGGGACAGGGAAATCTATAAGAAACTCTTT. This encodes CATWDREIYKKLF. The chain carries TRGV5 and TRGJ1 or TRGJ2. TCRdb gives no J gene; it was assigned here by matching the DNA to germline. Per germline, CDR1 VINAFY and CDR2 YDVSNSKD. V was pared by 0 bases and J by 7 bases, with 6 bases of the junction left unmatched. The CDR3 is 13 residues long.

This clone is judged large. This chain joins TRGV8 and TRGJ1 or TRGJ2. TCRdb gives no J gene; it was assigned here by matching the DNA to germline. V trimming: 5 bases; J trimming: 2 bases; junction bases outside the gene matches: 6. The germline V gene encodes CDR1 VENAVY and CDR2 YDSYNSRV. CDR3 length equals 13 residues. The CDR3 reads CATWGPYYYKKLF. The CDR3 DNA sequence: TGTGCCACCTGGGGTCCCTATTATTATAAGAAACTCTTT.

This clone occurred once. The V and J genes are TRGV10 and TRGJP1. TCRdb leaves out the J gene; it was filled in here by matching the DNA to germline. TRGV10 is designated an ORF whose function remains uncertain. CDR3 length: 15 amino acids. Germline trimming cut 8 bases from V and 4 bases from J; bases unmatched to any gene: 11. The CDR3 loop reads CAAWDRRCTGWFKIF. The DNA for the CDR3 is TGTGCTGCGTGGGATCGGCGATGCACTGGTTGGTTCAAGATATTT.

By share of the sample, this clone is large. V gene TRGV5 combines with J gene TRGJ1 or TRGJ2. TCRdb gives no J gene; it was assigned here by matching the DNA to germline. The J segment lost 3 bases and the V segment lost 0 bases, leaving 5 bases of the junction unmatched. Germline V gives CDR1 VINAFY, CDR2 YDVSNSKD. This CDR3 has 14 residues. CDR3 in DNA: TGTGCCACCTGGGACAGGATTCTTTATTATAAGAAACTCTTT. This translates into CATWDRILYYKKLF.

By share, this clone ranks as large. The chain recombines TRGV4 with TRGJ1 or TRGJ2. TCRdb lists no J gene, so it was determined here by aligning the DNA to germline. V lost 4 bases and J lost 12; bases outside the gene matches: 9. The CDR3 runs 11 residues. Germline CDR1 is EGSTGY and CDR2 is YDSYTSSV. CDR3 residues: CATWDGRMKLF. CDR3 nucleotide sequence: TGTGCCACCTGGGACGGGCGCATGAAACTCTTT.

By share, this clone ranks as large. The sample has other DNA sequences that encode this CDR3 too. The J gene is TRGJ1 or TRGJ2, the V gene TRGV4. The J gene, left out of TCRdb, was set here by checking the DNA against germline. This CDR3 has 12 residues. Germline-derived CDR1 and CDR2 are EGSTGY and YDSYTSSV. V gave up 5 bases and J gave up 4 bases; unmatched junction bases: 5. CDR3 sequence (DNA): TGTGCCACCTGGGGCCTGTATTATAAGAAACTCTTT. This codes for CATWGLYYKKLF.

By frequency in the sample, this clone is hyperexpanded. Other DNA sequences in this sample translate to the same CDR3. The CDR3 sequence: CATWDGGYYKKLF. The CDR3 DNA is TGTGCCACCTGGGACGGCGGATATTATAAGAAACTCTTT. V usage is TRGV2 and J usage is TRGJ1 or TRGJ2. Because TCRdb records no J gene, it was assigned here through a match of the DNA to germline. CDR3 length: 13 amino acids. After removal of 1 base from V and 4 bases from J, the junction contained 4 bases not matched to a gene. Germline V lookup: CDR1 EGSNGY, CDR2 YDSYNSKV.